Listed below are T cell receptor beta chains from one sample, sequenced in a study of T cell responses to AZD1222 COVID-19 vaccine. The repertoire was sequenced with immunoSEQ multiplex PCR; TCRdb's copy has only in-frame clones and lacks some. Here the sample spans 100,000 or so clones, about 86% being singletons. Sequencing used peripheral blood, obtained on day 0 of AZD1222 vaccination. The receptor set was obtained from an adult in good health. CDR3s include the opening cysteine and the closing phenylalanine or tryptophan. The D gene is left open where the match is weak. A row's size may be missing; if present it is once, few, many or a size class.

>TRBJ2-2|TRBV4-2|NA|NA
TGTGCCAGCAGCCAAGAGGTTCAGGGACCAGCGAGGTCCGGGGAGCTGTTTTTT
CASSQEVQGPARSGELFF
>TRBJ2-7|TRBV7-8|NA|few
TGTGCCAGCAGCCCGAAAACAGTACAGGCGGTGTACGAGCAGTACTTC
CASSPKTVQAVYEQYF
>TRBJ1-2|TRBV6-5|NA|NA
TGTGCCAGCAATAGAGAAGCCGGTGGCTACACCTTC
CASNREAGGYTF
>TRBJ1-1|TRBV2|NA|NA
TGTGCCAGCAGTCGGCAGCCGAACACTGAAGCTTTCTTT
CASSRQPNTEAFF
>TRBJ2-7|TRBV7-3|NA|NA
TGTGCCAGCAGTAGGGACGTAGGCTACGAGCAGTACTTC
CASSRDVGYEQYF
>TRBJ2-1|TRBV28|TRBD2|NA
TGTGCCAGCAGAACGAGCGTAGAGCGGGGTAGCTCCTACAATGAGCAGTTCTTC
CASRTSVERGSSYNEQFF
>TRBJ1-3|TRBV28|NA|NA
TGTGCCAGCAGTACTACAGGGAGCTCTGGAAACACCATATATTTT
CASSTTGSSGNTIYF
>TRBJ1-6|TRBV27|NA|NA
TGTGCCAGCAGCCCGCCGGGCTCCTATAATTCACCCCTCCACTTT
CASSPPGSYNSPLHF
>TRBJ2-5|TRBV11-3|NA|NA
TGTGCCAGCAGCCGTGGGCCGCGGCCCCAGTACTTC
CASSRGPRPQYF
>TRBJ1-2|TRBV21-1|NA|NA
TGTGCCAGCAACTATATCACCGATGAGAATGGCTACACCTTC
CASNYITDENGYTF
>TRBJ1-1|TRBV4-3|TRBD1|NA
TGCGCCAGCAGCCATCAAACAGGGGCTGACACTGAAGCTTTCTTT
CASSHQTGADTEAFF
>TRBJ2-7|TRBV2|NA|NA
TGTGCCAGCAGTTACTCCAGAAGGGGGGGCTCCTACGAGCAGTACTTC
CASSYSRRGGSYEQYF
>TRBJ2-2|TRBV9|TRBD2|NA
TGTGCCAGCAGCGTCCTCTCTAGCGGGAGTACCAACACCGGGGAGCTGTTTTTT
CASSVLSSGSTNTGELFF
>TRBJ2-1|TRBV6-5|NA|NA
TGTGCCAGCAGCGGGGATTCCAATGAGCAGTTCTTC
CASSGDSNEQFF
>TRBJ1-1|TRBV5-1|NA|NA
TGCGCCAGCAGCCCCACGGCAGGGAACACTGAAGCTTTCTTT
CASSPTAGNTEAFF
>TRBJ1-2|TRBV6-5|NA|NA
TGTGCCAGCAGTTACGGGGGGCTGGATGGCTACACCTTC
CASSYGGLDGYTF
>TRBJ2-1|TRBV7-9|NA|NA
TGTGCCAGCAGCTCTAACCGGCACCGCTCCTACAATGAGCAGTTCTTC
CASSSNRHRSYNEQFF
>TRBJ1-2|TRBV10-2|NA|NA
TGCGCCAGCAAGAGGGAGAAGAGCTATGGCTACACCTTC
CASKREKSYGYTF
>TRBJ1-1|TRBV28|NA|NA
TGTGCCACTCGAGGGGGGCCGGGGACTGAAGCTTTCTTT
CATRGGPGTEAFF
>TRBJ1-2|TRBV5-4|NA|once
TGTGCCAGCAGCTGGAGTGGAGAACCCTATGGCTACACCTTC
CASSWSGEPYGYTF
>TRBJ1-5|TRBV7-8|NA|NA
TGTGCCAGCAGCTCGGGTTACCTTAGCAATCAGCCCCAGCATTTT
CASSSGYLSNQPQHF
>TRBJ1-5|TRBV29-1|NA|NA
TGCAGCGTGTCTGGGACGGCGATTGGGCCCCAGCATTTT
CSVSGTAIGPQHF
>TRBJ2-5|TRBV15|TRBD2|NA
TGTGCCACCGGTAAGGGAGGGGCAGTTGGAGAGACCCAGTACTTC
CATGKGGAVGETQYF
>TRBJ1-2|TRBV5-4|TRBD1|once
TGTGCCAGCAGCTTGGCCGGGGGACAGGGGGCTTGGGGCTACACCTTC
CASSLAGGQGAWGYTF
>TRBJ2-2|TRBV4-3|NA|NA
TGCGCCAGCAGCCGAAAAACGGCCGGGCCGAACACCGGGGAGCTGTTTTTT
CASSRKTAGPNTGELFF
>TRBJ1-2|TRBV7-2|TRBD1|NA
TGTGCCAGCAGCTTCGGGACAGGGGGCTATGGCTACACCTTC
CASSFGTGGYGYTF
>TRBJ1-4|TRBV19|NA|NA
TGTGCCAGTAGAGCGGACGGTTCTAATGAAAAACTGTTTTTT
CASRADGSNEKLFF
>TRBJ1-4|TRBV24-1|TRBD1|NA
TGTGCCACCACCACAGGGGGCGAGGATAATGAAAAACTGTTTTTT
CATTTGGEDNEKLFF
>TRBJ2-1|TRBV12-3/TRBV12-4|NA|NA
TGTGCCAGCAGTTCCGCCGGGCGGGATGAGCAGTTCTTC
CASSSAGRDEQFF
>TRBJ2-7|TRBV3-1/TRBV3-2|TRBD2|NA
TGTGCCAGCAGCCAAGATGAGAGCGGGAGGGCCTACGAGCAGTACTTC
CASSQDESGRAYEQYF
>TRBJ2-7|TRBV23-1|TRBD2|NA
TGCGCCAGCAGTCGACTAGCGGGAGATGGCGCCTCCTACGAGCAGTACTTC
CASSRLAGDGASYEQYF
>TRBJ2-3|TRBV7-3|TRBD2|NA
TGTGCCAGCAGCTCCGGGGCTAGCGGACACACAGATACGCAGTATTTT
CASSSGASGHTDTQYF
>TRBJ2-3|TRBV5-1|NA|NA
TGCGCCAGCAGCTGGAGGGGAGCTAGCACAGATACGCAGTATTTT
CASSWRGASTDTQYF
>TRBJ1-2|TRBV7-2|NA|NA
TGTGCCAGCAGCTTAGTTTTCGGCTCTAACTATGGCTACACCTTC
CASSLVFGSNYGYTF
>TRBJ1-1|TRBV10-3|NA|few
TGTGCCATCAATGAACAGGGTCGCACTGAAGCTTTCTTT
CAINEQGRTEAFF
>TRBJ2-1|TRBV19|TRBD2|NA
TGTGCCAGTAGTATAGGGACTAGCGGGAAAAGGAATGAGCAGTTCTTC
CASSIGTSGKRNEQFF
>TRBJ2-7|TRBV18|TRBD1|NA
TGTGCCAGCAGAAGTCGACAGGGGGCCGCCGAGCCCTACGAGCAGTACTTC
CASRSRQGAAEPYEQYF
>TRBJ2-7|TRBV11-2|NA|NA
TGTGCCAGCAGCTTACTGAGGGGCTACGAGCAGTACTTC
CASSLLRGYEQYF
>TRBJ1-1|TRBV28|NA|NA
TGTGCCAGCAGTCCGGGCAGAGAACGACTGAACACTGAAGCTTTCTTT
CASSPGRERLNTEAFF
>TRBJ2-5|TRBV6-2/TRBV6-3|TRBD2|once
TGTGCCAGCAGTTACGCCACGACTAGCGGGAGCCGGGAGACCCAGTACTTC
CASSYATTSGSRETQYF
>TRBJ2-1|TRBV4-3|NA|once
TGCGCCAGCAGCCAAGAGCCCTCCGGGGGCGGGTACAATGAGCAGTTCTTC
CASSQEPSGGGYNEQFF
>TRBJ1-5|TRBV29-1|NA|NA
TGCAGCGCGGCGGGCAGCAATCAGCCCCAGCATTTT
CSAAGSNQPQHF
>TRBJ1-2|TRBV5-4|TRBD1|NA
TGTGCCAGCAGCTCCCCGACAGGGAGCTATGGCTACACCTTC
CASSSPTGSYGYTF
>TRBJ2-3|TRBV3-1/TRBV3-2|TRBD2|NA
TGTGCCAGCAGCCAAGAGGCCCTAGCGGGAGGAACGCAGTATTTT
CASSQEALAGGTQYF
>TRBJ1-5|TRBV6-2/TRBV6-3|NA|few
TGTGCCAGCAGTTACTCGATGAAACAGGGACGGGGCAATCAGCCCCAGCATTTT
CASSYSMKQGRGNQPQHF
>TRBJ1-3|TRBV7-9|NA|NA
TGTGCCAGCAGCCCGGGCCTACCTGGAAACACCATATATTTT
CASSPGLPGNTIYF
>TRBJ2-5|TRBV5-6|NA|NA
TGTGCCAGCAGCTTGGCGGATGGTATAGGGGGTCGGGAGACCCAGTACTTC
CASSLADGIGGRETQYF
>TRBJ1-5|TRBV6-1|NA|NA
TGTGCCAGCAGTGAAGATCAGCCCCAGCATTTT
CASSEDQPQHF
>TRBJ2-3|TRBV7-6|NA|NA
TGTGCCAGCAGCTTAGTCGGGCTAGCTACAGATACGCAGTATTTT
CASSLVGLATDTQYF
>TRBJ1-4|TRBV7-2|NA|NA
TGTGCCAGCCGATCCACCGGGGGGACTAATGAAAAACTGTTTTTT
CASRSTGGTNEKLFF
>TRBJ2-3|TRBV4-2|NA|NA
TGTGCCAGCAGCCAAGTCGGGGGGCGCCGTACAGATACGCAGTATTTT
CASSQVGGRRTDTQYF
>TRBJ2-1|TRBV5-1|NA|NA
TGCGCCAGCAGCTGGACCGCGGGACGGGTATACAATGAGCAGTTCTTC
CASSWTAGRVYNEQFF
>TRBJ2-3|TRBV2|TRBD1|NA
TGTGCCAGCAGCGCCAGGGGGCCAGATACGCAGTATTTT
CASSARGPDTQYF
>TRBJ1-3|TRBV14|NA|NA
TGTGCCAGCAGCCAAGACAGCTCTGGAAACACCATATATTTT
CASSQDSSGNTIYF
>TRBJ2-1|TRBV28|NA|NA
TGTGCCAGCAGTTCCCGCCCCACGGGGCTCCAGCATGAGCAGTTCTTC
CASSSRPTGLQHEQFF